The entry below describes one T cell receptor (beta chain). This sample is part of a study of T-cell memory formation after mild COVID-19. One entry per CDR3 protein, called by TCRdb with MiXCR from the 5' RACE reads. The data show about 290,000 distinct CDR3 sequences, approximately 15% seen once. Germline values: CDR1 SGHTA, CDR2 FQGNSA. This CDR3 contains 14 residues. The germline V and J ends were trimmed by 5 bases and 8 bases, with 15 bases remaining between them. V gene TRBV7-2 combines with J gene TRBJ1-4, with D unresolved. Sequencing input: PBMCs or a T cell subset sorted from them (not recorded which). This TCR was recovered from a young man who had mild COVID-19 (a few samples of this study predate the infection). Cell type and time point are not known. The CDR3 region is CASSARRPGEKLFF. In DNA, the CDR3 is TGTGCCAGCAGCGCCCGTCGGCCTGGGGAAAAACTGTTTTTT.